The 23 T cell receptor beta chains listed next were all sequenced from one sample in a study of early stage breast cancer tumors. Assay: immunoSEQ multiplex PCR; the TCRdb copy retains only in-frame clones and omits some. Seen here are about 24,000 clones, roughly 64% observed once, and the top ten hold about 10%. The sample taken for sequencing was breast tumor tissue. Source of these receptors: a person aged 55 to 75 with breast cancer.

The chain couples TRBV20-1 to TRBJ2-7, with D hard to call. V lost 6 bases and J 6 bases, leaving 12 bases between the germline ends. In germline, CDR1 is DFQATT, CDR2 SNEGSKA (reference sequence). This CDR3 is 11 amino acids long. The CDR3, as DNA: TGCAGTGCGAGTGTCCCGGTCGAGCAGTACTTC. Translating gives CSASVPVEQYF.

The rearrangement uses TRBV11-2 and TRBJ2-1; D is ambiguous. The CDR3 consists of 19 residues. Germline loops: CDR1 SGHAT, CDR2 FQNNGV. V was shortened by 5 bases and J by 9 bases, with 32 bases between the two germline ends. CDR3 sequence reads: CASSRIMLTPRSERGEQFF. DNA for the CDR3: TGTGCCAGCAGCCGCATAATGCTGACGCCCCGCTCTGAGAGAGGTGAGCAGTTCTTC. The full variable domain, rest sourced from reference TRBV11-2 and TRBJ2-1, is EAGVAQSPRYKIIEKRQSVAFWCNPISGHATLYWYQQILGQGPKLLIQFQNNGVVDDSQLPKDRFSAERLKGVDSTLKIQPAKLEDSAVYLCASSRIMLTPRSERGEQFFGPGTRLTVL.

For the CDR3, the DNA is TGTGCCAGTAGTTTCGTCTCAGGGGTCATCTATGGCTACACCTTC. Its translation: CASSFVSGVIYGYTF. The J gene is TRBJ1-2, the V gene TRBV19; the D gene is possibly TRBD1 (6 bases). CDR3 length: 15 amino acids. The germline gives CDR1 LNHDA, CDR2 SQIVND (reference sequence). With 5 bases removed from V and 4 bases from J, the gap between germline ends came to 17 bases.

This chain joins TRBV5-1 and TRBJ2-3; D ambiguous. The CDR3 is 14 residues long. V was cut by 2 bases and J by 1 base, with 8 bases left in between. Germline V gives CDR1 SGHRS, CDR2 YFSETQ. The DNA of the CDR3 is TGCGCCAGCAGCTTCGGCACAGGCACAGATACGCAGTATTTT. Translating it yields CASSFGTGTDTQYF.

This sequence joins TRBV7-2 and TRBJ1-5; maybe TRBD1 (6 bases). V lost 2 bases, J lost 2 bases, and 19 bases lay in between. The CDR3 is 18 residues long. The germline CDR1 and CDR2 sequences are SGHTA and FQGNSA. The CDR3 is CASSLFGRGAMGNQPQHF. Written as DNA, the CDR3 is TGTGCCAGCAGCTTATTCGGGCGGGGGGCTATGGGCAATCAGCCCCAGCATTTT.

J is TRBJ2-7 and V is TRBV18, with 9 bases matching TRBD2. Germline values: CDR1 KGHSH, CDR2 LQKENI. V lost 2 bases, J lost 2 bases, and 4 bases stayed unmatched. The CDR3 extends over 15 amino acids. CDR3 protein: CASSPASSGTYEQYF. DNA for the CDR3: TGTGCCAGCTCACCAGCGTCTAGCGGGACCTACGAGCAGTACTTC.

V gene TRBV7-7 combines with J gene TRBJ2-7; 10 positions agree with TRBD2. CDR1 and CDR2 (germline): SSHAT, FNYEAQ (reference sequence). V gave up 5 bases and J gave up 3 bases; unmatched junction bases: 7. The CDR3 sequence is 15 residues long. CDR3 sequence: CASSTTSGNCYEQYF. The CDR3 region has the DNA TGTGCCAGCAGCACCACTAGCGGGAATTGCTACGAGCAGTACTTC.

The V gene is TRBV7-2, the J gene TRBJ1-2; D possibly corresponds to TRBD1 (5 bases). Germline CDR1 reads SGHTA; CDR2 reads FQGNSA. This CDR3 contains 15 residues. Trimming removed 5 bases at V and 3 bases at J, with 16 bases between. This CDR3 reads CASSRLAVGDYGYTF. Written as DNA, the CDR3 is TGTGCCAGCAGCCGGCTAGCGGTGGGGGACTATGGCTACACCTTC. The entire variable domain, with the rest obtained from reference TRBV7-2 and TRBJ1-2, is as follows: GAGVSQSPSNKVTEKGKDVELRCDPISGHTALYWYRQSLGQGLEFLIYFQGNSAPDKSGLPSDRFSAERTGGSVSTLTIQRTQQEDSAVYLCASSRLAVGDYGYTFGSGTRLTVV.

This clone has only a few counts. The chain carries TRBV5-4 and TRBJ1-5; D is unclear. CDR1 SGHNT and CDR2 YYREEE come from the germline V gene (reference sequence). Between the trimmed V and J ends, which lost 4 bases and 0 bases, there was a span of 8 bases. CDR3 length equals 14 residues. The CDR3 sequence: CASSLGHSNQPQHF. DNA of the CDR3: TGTGCCAGCAGCCTCGGTCATAGCAATCAGCCCCAGCATTTT.

The CDR3 sequence is CASSFRTDNTGELFF. The CDR3 nucleotides are TGTGCCAGCAGTTTTCGGACAGACAACACCGGGGAGCTGTTTTTT. The chain recombines TRBV6-5 with TRBJ2-2; D may be TRBD1 (6 bases). CDR3 length: 15 amino acids. Germline V gene sequence: CDR1 MNHEY, CDR2 SVGAGI. V shed 4 bases and J shed 2 bases, with 11 bases lying between them.

The chain recombines TRBV4-2 with TRBJ2-1, with TRBD2 as a possible D gene (6 bases). CDR3 length: 13 amino acids. V shed 1 base and J shed 6 bases, with 7 bases lying between them. Germline assignment: CDR1 LGHNA and CDR2 YNFKEQ. The CDR3 region is CASSQVAANEQFF. The CDR3, as DNA: TGTGCCAGCAGCCAAGTAGCGGCCAATGAGCAGTTCTTC.

The V call is TRBV19, the J call TRBJ1-1, with 12 bases that match TRBD1. Per germline, CDR1 LNHDA and CDR2 SQIVND (reference sequence). V shed 4 bases, J shed 0 bases, and the junction held 3 bases outside the gene matches. This CDR3 is 16 amino acids long. This chain's CDR3 is CASSSGTGGVNTEAFF. CDR3 coding DNA: TGTGCCAGTAGTAGTGGGACAGGGGGCGTGAACACTGAAGCTTTCTTT.

V and J are TRBV7-9 and TRBJ1-4; unclear D gene. V lost 5 bases to trimming and J lost 8 bases, with 15 bases between them. The germline gives CDR1 SEHNR, CDR2 FQNEAQ (reference sequence). The CDR3 contains 14 residues. The CDR3: CASSPRWGGEKLFF. The CDR3 DNA reads as TGTGCCAGCAGCCCCAGGTGGGGAGGCGAAAAACTGTTTTTT.

The chain recombines TRBV18 with TRBJ2-4, with D possibly TRBD1 on 6 matching bases. V was cut by 3 bases and J by 5 bases, with 8 bases left in between. Germline-derived CDR1 and CDR2 are KGHSH and LQKENI. The CDR3 totals 13 residues. This chain's CDR3 is CASSPKGENIQYF. The CDR3 DNA reads TGTGCCAGCTCACCCAAGGGGGAAAACATTCAGTACTTC.

The CDR3 loop is CASSPGTSQETQYF. The CDR3 nucleotides read TGTGCCAGCAGCCCCGGGACTTCTCAAGAGACCCAGTACTTC. This rearrangement joins TRBV5-5 to TRBJ2-5, with D perhaps matching TRBD2 (6 bases). V lost 4 bases to trimming and J lost 2 bases, with 12 bases between them. This CDR3 has 14 residues. Germline loops: CDR1 SGHKS, CDR2 YYEKEE (reference sequence).

This chain links TRBV19 with TRBJ1-5; TRBD1 aligns across 8 bases. The CDR3 loop spans 14 amino acids. The germline gives CDR1 LNHDA, CDR2 SQIVND (reference sequence). The V and J ends lost 4 bases and 2 bases, in that order; junction bases with no gene match: 1. CDR3 sequence (DNA): TGTGCCAGTAGTACGACAGGGGGCAATCAGCCCCAGCATTTT. This translates into CASSTTGGNQPQHF.

The chain links TRBV30 to TRBJ2-5, with D possibly being TRBD1 (5 bases). Germline CDR1 GTSNPN, CDR2 SVGIG (reference sequence). V was trimmed by 5 bases and J by 3 bases, leaving 7 bases between them. CDR3 length: 11 amino acids. CDR3 nucleotides: TGTGCCTGGGGCAGGGAAGAGACCCAGTACTTC. This codes for CAWGREETQYF.

This chain connects TRBV18 to TRBJ2-7; maybe TRBD2 (5 bases). The V end lost 5 bases, the J end lost 5 bases, and 13 bases lay between the germline ends. Germline CDR1 KGHSH, CDR2 LQKENI. The CDR3 sequence is 13 residues long. CDR3 nucleotides: TGTGCCAGCTCAACTGCAGGTAGCGACGAGCAGTACTTC. Its translation: CASSTAGSDEQYF.

The V gene is TRBV6-5, the J gene TRBJ2-7, with 7 bases aligning to TRBD2. The CDR3 has 13 residues. Trimming took 10 bases from V and 6 from J; bases not matched to a gene: 12. The germline V gene encodes CDR1 MNHEY and CDR2 SVGAGI. The CDR3: CATSGSGMGEQYF. The CDR3 nucleotides are TGTGCCACCTCCGGGAGCGGGATGGGCGAGCAGTACTTC.

J is TRBJ2-2 and V is TRBV6-5, with D possibly being TRBD2 (5 bases). The germline V and J ends were trimmed by 4 bases and 5 bases, with 17 bases remaining between them. This CDR3 spans 16 amino acids. CDR1 MNHEY and CDR2 SVGAGI come from the germline V gene. CDR3 loop: CASSWVPGMWTGELFF. CDR3 DNA: TGTGCCAGCAGTTGGGTCCCCGGGATGTGGACCGGGGAGCTGTTTTTT.

The chain employs TRBV10-3 and TRBJ1-5; D is ambiguous. The V gene lost 2 bases and the J gene lost 7 bases, with 6 bases spanning the gap. Per germline, CDR1 ENHRY and CDR2 SYGVKD. The CDR3 is 12 amino acids. CDR3 in DNA: TGTGCCATCAGTGAGCCCAGACAGCCCCAGCATTTT. Amino acids: CAISEPRQPQHF.

The V gene is TRBV11-2, the J gene TRBJ2-7, with 7 bases lining up with TRBD2. Per germline, CDR1 SGHAT and CDR2 FQNNGV. V was clipped by 5 bases and J by 0 bases; unmatched bases: 7. This CDR3 has 15 amino acids. The CDR3 here is CASSPLGGSSYEQYF. CDR3 in DNA: TGTGCCAGCAGCCCCCTCGGGGGGAGCTCCTACGAGCAGTACTTC. Full variable domain (rest looked up from reference TRBV11-2 and TRBJ2-7): EAGVAQSPRYKIIEKRQSVAFWCNPISGHATLYWYQQILGQGPKLLIQFQNNGVVDDSQLPKDRFSAERLKGVDSTLKIQPAKLEDSAVYLCASSPLGGSSYEQYFGPGTRLTVT.

This clone showed up just once. The CDR3 here is CASSTRGQGVHEQYF. In nucleotides, the CDR3 is TGTGCCAGCTCGACAAGAGGGCAGGGGGTCCACGAGCAGTACTTC. The J gene is TRBJ2-7, the V gene TRBV18, with 7 bases identical to TRBD1. CDR3 length: 15 residues. J gave up 5 bases and V 6 bases, and 13 bases lay outside the gene matches. Germline assignment: CDR1 KGHSH and CDR2 LQKENI.